Here is one TCR beta chain with its context. The antigen is unknown. Germline V gene sequence: CDR1 PRHDT, CDR2 FYEKMQ (reference sequence). The CDR3 spans 15 residues. The data were taken from a study of monozygotic twins with inflammatory bowel disease. General study results and limits: Limited power may explain why concordant and discordant twins showed no difference in repertoire similarity.

Samples each yielded cDNA through eight separate reactions. Two nested PCRs, of approximately 16 and 10 cycles, processed TCRalpha and TCRbeta cDNA. Reanalyzing the 5' RACE reads, TCRdb keeps one entry per CDR3 protein, without DNA. This repertoire includes fewer than 400,000 distinct CDR3 sequences. Sequencing was performed on blood. The V gene is TRBV13, the J gene TRBJ1-2. The clonotype was recovered from a human donor with ulcerative colitis or Crohn's disease, or a healthy co-twin of an affected twin (not recorded which). The CDR3: CASSLVDGSNYGYTF. Full variable domain (outside the CDR3, taken from reference TRBV13 and TRBJ1-2): AAGVIQSPRHLIKEKRETATLKCYPIPRHDTVYWYQQGPGQDPQFLISFYEKMQSDKGSIPDRFSAQQFSDYHSELNMSSLELGDSALYFCASSLVDGSNYGYTFGSGTRLTVV.